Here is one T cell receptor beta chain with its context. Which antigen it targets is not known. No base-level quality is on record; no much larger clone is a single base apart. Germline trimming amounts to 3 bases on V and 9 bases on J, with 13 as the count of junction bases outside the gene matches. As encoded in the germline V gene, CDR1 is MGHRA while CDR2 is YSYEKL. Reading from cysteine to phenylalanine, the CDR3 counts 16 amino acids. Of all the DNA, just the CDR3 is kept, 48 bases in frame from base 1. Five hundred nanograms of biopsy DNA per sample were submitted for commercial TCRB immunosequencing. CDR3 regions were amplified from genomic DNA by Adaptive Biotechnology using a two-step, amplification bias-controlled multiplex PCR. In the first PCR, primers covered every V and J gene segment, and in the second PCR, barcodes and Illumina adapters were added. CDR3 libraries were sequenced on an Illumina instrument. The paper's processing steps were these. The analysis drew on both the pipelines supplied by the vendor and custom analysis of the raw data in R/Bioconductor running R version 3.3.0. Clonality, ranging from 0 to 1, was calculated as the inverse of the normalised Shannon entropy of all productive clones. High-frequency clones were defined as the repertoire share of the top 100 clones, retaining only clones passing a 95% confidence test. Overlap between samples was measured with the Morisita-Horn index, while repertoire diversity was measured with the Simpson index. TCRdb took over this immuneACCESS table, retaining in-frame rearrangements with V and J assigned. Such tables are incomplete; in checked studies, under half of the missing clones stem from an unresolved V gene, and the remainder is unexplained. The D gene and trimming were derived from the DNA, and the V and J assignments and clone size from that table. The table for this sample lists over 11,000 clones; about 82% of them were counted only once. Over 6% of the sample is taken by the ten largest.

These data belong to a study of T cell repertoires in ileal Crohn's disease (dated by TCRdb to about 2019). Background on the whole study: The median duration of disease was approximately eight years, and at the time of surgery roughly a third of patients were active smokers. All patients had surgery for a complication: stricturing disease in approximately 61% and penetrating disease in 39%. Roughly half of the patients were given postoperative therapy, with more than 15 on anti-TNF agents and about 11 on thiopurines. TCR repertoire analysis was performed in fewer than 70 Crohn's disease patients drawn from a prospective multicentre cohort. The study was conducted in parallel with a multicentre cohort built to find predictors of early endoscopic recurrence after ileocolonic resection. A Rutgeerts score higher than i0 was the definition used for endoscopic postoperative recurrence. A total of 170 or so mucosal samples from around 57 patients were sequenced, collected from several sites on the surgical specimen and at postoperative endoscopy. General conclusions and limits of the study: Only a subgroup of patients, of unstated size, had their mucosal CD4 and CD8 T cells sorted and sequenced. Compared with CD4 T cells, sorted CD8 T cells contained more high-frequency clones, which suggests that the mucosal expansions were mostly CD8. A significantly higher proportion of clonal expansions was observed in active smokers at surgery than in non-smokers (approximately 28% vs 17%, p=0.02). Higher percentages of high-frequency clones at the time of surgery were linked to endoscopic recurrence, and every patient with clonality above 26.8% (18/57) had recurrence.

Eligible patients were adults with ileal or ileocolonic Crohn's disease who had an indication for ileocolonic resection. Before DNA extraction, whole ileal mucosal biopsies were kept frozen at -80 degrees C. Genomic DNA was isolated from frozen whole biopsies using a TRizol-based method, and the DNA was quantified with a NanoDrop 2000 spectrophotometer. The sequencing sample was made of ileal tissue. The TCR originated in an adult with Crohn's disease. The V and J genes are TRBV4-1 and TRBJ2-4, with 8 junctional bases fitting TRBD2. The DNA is TGCGCCAGCAGCCAGTCGCCTCGGCGGGAGGAAGGCATTCAGTACTTC. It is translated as CASSQSPRREEGIQYF.